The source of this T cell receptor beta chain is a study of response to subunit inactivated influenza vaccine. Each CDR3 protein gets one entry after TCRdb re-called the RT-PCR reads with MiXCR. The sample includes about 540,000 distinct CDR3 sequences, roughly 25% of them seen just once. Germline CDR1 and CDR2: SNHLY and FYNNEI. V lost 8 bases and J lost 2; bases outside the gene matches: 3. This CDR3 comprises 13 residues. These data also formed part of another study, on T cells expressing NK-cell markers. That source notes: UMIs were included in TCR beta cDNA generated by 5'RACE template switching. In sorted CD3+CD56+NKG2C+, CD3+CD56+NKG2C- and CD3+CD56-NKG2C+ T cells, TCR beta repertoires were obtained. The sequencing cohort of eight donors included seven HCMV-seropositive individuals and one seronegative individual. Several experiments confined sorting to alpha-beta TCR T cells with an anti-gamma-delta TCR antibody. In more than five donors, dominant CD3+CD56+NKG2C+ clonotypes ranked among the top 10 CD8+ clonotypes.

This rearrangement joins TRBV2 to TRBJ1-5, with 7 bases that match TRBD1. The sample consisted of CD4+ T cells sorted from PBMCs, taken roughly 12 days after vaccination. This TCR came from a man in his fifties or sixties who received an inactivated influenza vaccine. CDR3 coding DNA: TGTGCCAGCGCAACAGGGGGCAATCAGCCCCAGCATTTT. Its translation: CASATGGNQPQHF.